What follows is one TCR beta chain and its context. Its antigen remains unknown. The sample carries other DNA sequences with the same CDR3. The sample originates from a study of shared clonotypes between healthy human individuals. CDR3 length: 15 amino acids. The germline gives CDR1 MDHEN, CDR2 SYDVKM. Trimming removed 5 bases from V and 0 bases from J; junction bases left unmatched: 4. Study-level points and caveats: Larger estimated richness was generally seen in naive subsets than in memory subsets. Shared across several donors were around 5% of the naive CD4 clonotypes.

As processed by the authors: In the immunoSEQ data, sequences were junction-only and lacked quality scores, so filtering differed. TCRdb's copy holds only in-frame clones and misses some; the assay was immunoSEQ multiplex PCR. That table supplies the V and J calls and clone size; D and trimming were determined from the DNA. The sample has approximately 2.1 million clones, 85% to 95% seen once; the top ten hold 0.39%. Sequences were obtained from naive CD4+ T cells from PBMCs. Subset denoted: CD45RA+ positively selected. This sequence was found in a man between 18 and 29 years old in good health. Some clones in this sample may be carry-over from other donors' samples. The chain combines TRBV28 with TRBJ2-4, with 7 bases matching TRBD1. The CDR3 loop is CASSRTGLAKNIQYF. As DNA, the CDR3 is TGTGCCAGCAGTAGGACAGGACTAGCCAAAAACATTCAGTACTTC.